Below are 32 T cell receptor beta chains sequenced from a single sample in a study of cytomegalovirus exposure and HLA in healthy donors. Amplification used 60 Vbeta primers and 13 Jbeta primers. The assay was immunoSEQ multiplex PCR, and TCRdb's table has in-frame clones only and misses some. The sample holds 99,000 or so clones, 76% seen once. Material: PBMCs. These receptors all come from a man between 35 and 55 years old in good health and CMV-seropositive.

V usage is TRBV5-4 and J usage is TRBJ2-1; 8 nucleotides match TRBD2. Germline trimming cut 3 bases from V and 3 bases from J; bases unmatched to any gene: 5. Per the germline V gene, CDR1 is SGHNT and CDR2 is YYREEE (reference sequence). The length of the CDR3 is 15 residues. The CDR3 here is CASSSGSGDYNEQFF. CDR3 bases: TGTGCCAGCAGCTCCGGTAGCGGGGACTACAATGAGCAGTTCTTC.

CDR3 sequence reads: CASSYLQGRANEKLFF. As DNA, the CDR3 is TGTGCCAGCAGCTATCTACAGGGACGTGCTAATGAAAAACTGTTTTTT. The chain has TRBV7-9 and TRBJ1-4; possible D gene TRBD1, 6 bases. Per the germline V gene, CDR1 is SEHNR and CDR2 is FQNEAQ (reference sequence). There are 16 residues in the CDR3. Trimming pared 4 bases from V and 3 bases from J, leaving 15 bases between.

The genes are TRBV28 and TRBJ1-2, with 10 bases that match TRBD1. Looked up from germline, CDR1 is MDHEN and CDR2 is SYDVKM. The CDR3 consists of 15 residues. J was trimmed by 6 bases and V by 4 bases; bases with no gene match: 8. This CDR3 is CASSSVSGTGDGYTF. The DNA of the CDR3 is TGTGCCAGCAGTTCTGTATCCGGGACAGGGGATGGCTACACCTTC.

The V gene is TRBV11-3, the J gene TRBJ2-7, with TRBD1 identical over 12 bases. Germline V lookup: CDR1 SGHNT, CDR2 YENEEA. This CDR3 has 15 residues. V dropped 5 bases and J dropped 5; count of bases not matched to a gene: 7. CDR3 loop: CASSQGQGAGDEQYF. The DNA of the CDR3 is TGTGCCAGCAGCCAGGGACAGGGGGCGGGCGACGAGCAGTACTTC. The full variable domain, completed using reference TRBV11-3 and TRBJ2-7, is EAGVVQSPRYKIIEKKQPVAFWCNPISGHNTLYWYLQNLGQGPELLIRYENEEAVDDSQLPKDRFSAERLKGVDSTLKIQPAELGDSAVYLCASSQGQGAGDEQYFGPGTRLTVT.

The rearrangement links TRBV25-1 to TRBJ2-2, with 10 bases matching TRBD2. CDR1 and CDR2 (germline): MGHDK, SYGVNS. The CDR3 has 15 amino acids. After removal of 2 bases from V and 5 bases from J, the junction contained 2 bases not matched to a gene. CDR3 sequence reads: CASSEVAGGTGELFF. DNA for the CDR3: TGTGCCAGCAGTGAAGTAGCGGGAGGAACCGGGGAGCTGTTTTTT. The full variable domain, in which reference TRBV25-1 and TRBJ2-2 provide the parts outside the CDR3, is EADIYQTPRYLVIGTGKKITLECSQTMGHDKMYWYQQDPGMELHLIHYSYGVNSTEKGDLSSESTVSRIRTEHFPLTLESARPSHTSQYLCASSEVAGGTGELFFGEGSRLTVL.

The V and J genes are TRBV7-2 and TRBJ2-4, with 8 bases lining up with TRBD2. The germline CDR1 and CDR2 sequences are SGHTA and FQGNSA. The V segment lost 6 bases and the J segment 7 bases; nucleotides outside the gene matches: 11. The CDR3 sequence is 15 residues long. The CDR3 DNA sequence: TGTGCCAGCAGACAATACACTAGCGGTGGGAACATTCAGTACTTC. Encoded protein: CASRQYTSGGNIQYF.

This chain joins TRBV28 and TRBJ1-2; D is undetermined. Germline V gene sequence: CDR1 MDHEN, CDR2 SYDVKM. The CDR3 is 14 residues long. V was shortened by 5 bases and J by 4 bases, with 14 bases between the two germline ends. CDR3 bases: TGTGCCAGCAGTGATACAGTCCTTTCCTATGGCTACACCTTC. This sequence encodes CASSDTVLSYGYTF.

The genes are TRBV7-8 and TRBJ1-5; TRBD1 matches 9 bases. The CDR3 has 15 amino acids. Germline values: CDR1 SGHVS, CDR2 FQNEAQ. J lost 5 bases, V lost 3 bases, and 5 bases had no gene match. In DNA form, the CDR3 reads TGTGCCAGCAGCTTGTCCGGGACAGGGTATCAGCCCCAGCATTTT. Amino acid sequence: CASSLSGTGYQPQHF.

CDR3: CASSAARTGDNEQFF. CDR3 sequence (DNA): TGTGCCAGCAGCGCCGCGCGGACAGGGGACAATGAGCAGTTCTTC. This chain links TRBV2 with TRBJ2-1; 9 positions agree with TRBD1. CDR3 length: 15 residues. V dropped 6 bases and J dropped 5; count of bases not matched to a gene: 8. Germline V gives CDR1 SNHLY, CDR2 FYNNEI.

In this sample, this clone turned up a few times. V gene TRBV7-2 combines with J gene TRBJ1-5, with D unresolved. V was pared by 2 bases and J by 5 bases, with 10 bases between. Germline assignment: CDR1 SGHTA and CDR2 FQGNSA. The CDR3 totals 14 residues. The chain's CDR3 is CASSLRREDQPQHF. CDR3 sequence (DNA): TGTGCCAGCAGCTTACGACGGGAAGATCAGCCCCAGCATTTT.

The chain couples TRBV6-4 to TRBJ2-3; tentative D call: TRBD2 (5 bases). The V gene lost 5 bases and the J gene lost 3 bases, with 15 bases spanning the gap. The CDR3 contains 15 residues. Germline values: CDR1 MRHNA, CDR2 SNTAGT. CDR3 sequence: CASSPNPGLTDTQYF. For the CDR3, the DNA is TGTGCCAGCAGTCCTAACCCAGGACTTACAGATACGCAGTATTTT.

The sample holds a few counts of this clone. The rearrangement links TRBV27 to TRBJ1-1; D not certain. Trimming cost V 5 bases and J 2 bases, with 12 bases left between them. Looked up from germline, CDR1 is MNHEY and CDR2 is SMNVEV (reference sequence). This CDR3 has 14 residues. The CDR3 DNA reads TGTGCCAGCAGTATAGCCGGGTCTAACACTGAAGCTTTCTTT. It translates to CASSIAGSNTEAFF.

Details on this clone: Germline is not matched at one junction end, which may reflect a read error. The gene calls are TRBV7-7 and TRBJ2-3; 8 bases align to TRBD2. Germline V gene data show CDR1 as SSHAT and CDR2 as FNYEAQ (reference sequence). This CDR3 is built from 14 residues. CDR3 region: CASTPLAGTDTQYF. As DNA, the CDR3 is TGTGCTAGCACGCCTTTAGCGGGGACAGATACGCAGTATTTT.

The V and J genes are TRBV7-6 and TRBJ1-1; TRBD1 is a possible D gene (5 bases). V was clipped by 1 base and J by 8 bases, with 11 bases between them. Per germline, CDR1 SGHVS and CDR2 FNYEAQ. The CDR3 runs to 13 residues. CDR3 protein: CASSLGRGGEAFF. The CDR3 nucleotides are TGTGCCAGCAGCTTAGGCCGGGGGGGGGAAGCTTTCTTT.

CDR3 protein: CASSSRRATNEKLFF. The CDR3 DNA reads as TGTGCCAGCAGTTCCAGGCGTGCAACTAATGAAAAACTGTTTTTT. The V call is TRBV27, the J call TRBJ1-4; no clear D. V lost 4 bases, J lost 0 bases, and 9 bases lay in between. The V gene's germline CDR1 is MNHEY and CDR2 SMNVEV (reference sequence). CDR3 length equals 15 residues.

V gene TRBV11-1 combines with J gene TRBJ1-4; 9 positions match TRBD1. The CDR3 totals 16 residues. The germline V gene has CDR1 SGHAT and CDR2 FQDESV (reference sequence). With V trimmed by 5 bases and J by 3 bases, 7 bases remained unmatched. Written as DNA, the CDR3 is TGTGCCAGCAGCCCGGACAGGGGTACATCTAATGAAAAACTGTTTTTT. Residues: CASSPDRGTSNEKLFF.

The V and J genes are TRBV9 and TRBJ2-7; 12 bases fit TRBD1. The CDR3 totals 16 residues. Losses at the gene ends were 4 bases for V and 5 bases for J; bases not matched to a gene: 10. CDR1 is SGDLS and CDR2 is YYNGEE in the germline V gene. The CDR3 region is CASSPSPGQGADEQYF. CDR3 DNA: TGTGCCAGCAGCCCGAGCCCGGGACAGGGGGCTGACGAGCAGTACTTC.

This clone was observed once. This sequence joins TRBV7-8 and TRBJ2-1, with 7 bases fitting TRBD1. After removal of 2 bases from V and 2 bases from J, the junction contained 3 bases not matched to a gene. CDR3 length: 15 residues. The germline V gene has CDR1 SGHVS and CDR2 FQNEAQ. The CDR3 DNA is TGTGCCAGCAGCTTATCGACAGGGACCTACAATGAGCAGTTCTTC. This gives the protein CASSLSTGTYNEQFF.

This rearrangement joins TRBV7-9 to TRBJ2-3; perhaps TRBD2 as D (6 bases). Trimming pared 1 base from V and 0 bases from J, leaving 11 bases between. The CDR3 is 16 residues long. Looked up from germline, CDR1 is SEHNR and CDR2 is FQNEAQ (reference sequence). The CDR3 nucleotides are TGTGCCAGCAGCTTAGGGGACTTGATAAGCACAGATACGCAGTATTTT. It codes for CASSLGDLISTDTQYF.

The V and J genes are TRBV6-6 and TRBJ2-7, with D unclear. V was cut by 6 bases and J by 0 bases, with 12 bases left in between. From germline, CDR1 is MNHNY and CDR2 SVGAGI (reference sequence). This CDR3 has 14 residues. DNA for the CDR3: TGTGCCAGCAGCCCCAGTATCCTCTCCTACGAGCAGTACTTC. Its protein is CASSPSILSYEQYF.

The rearrangement uses TRBV7-2 and TRBJ2-3; tentative D call: TRBD2 (5 bases). The V end lost 8 bases, the J end lost 1 base, and 13 bases lay between the germline ends. This CDR3 contains 14 residues. CDR1 is SGHTA and CDR2 is FQGNSA in the germline V gene. CDR3 amino acids: CASSLRDRTDTQYF. CDR3 sequence (DNA): TGTGCCAGCTCACTTCGGGATCGCACAGATACGCAGTATTTT. The whole variable domain, filled in from reference TRBV7-2 and TRBJ2-3, reads GAGVSQSPSNKVTEKGKDVELRCDPISGHTALYWYRQSLGQGLEFLIYFQGNSAPDKSGLPSDRFSAERTGGSVSTLTIQRTQQEDSAVYLCASSLRDRTDTQYFGPGTRLTVL.

This chain connects TRBV2 to TRBJ2-5; 10 bases fit TRBD1. V shed 3 bases, J shed 5 bases, and the junction held 3 bases outside the gene matches. The germline CDR1 and CDR2 sequences are SNHLY and FYNNEI. The CDR3 covers 14 residues. CDR3 sequence (DNA): TGTGCCAGCAGTGATGACAGGGGGCGGGAGACCCAGTACTTC. Amino acid sequence: CASSDDRGRETQYF.

This sequence joins TRBV19 and TRBJ2-5, with 9 bases lining up with TRBD1. The J call may be wrong; the DNA end is better matched by TRBJ2-7. This CDR3 contains 16 residues. Per germline, CDR1 LNHDA and CDR2 SQIVND (reference sequence). The CDR3 region is CASSITGQGSTYEQYF. The CDR3, as DNA: TGTGCCAGTAGTATTACGGGACAGGGAAGCACCTACGAGCAGTACTTC.

This CDR3 reads CASSELEGPGATNEKLFF. The CDR3 DNA is TGTGCCAGCAGTGAACTTGAGGGCCCTGGTGCAACTAATGAAAAACTGTTTTTT. The chain joins TRBV2 to TRBJ1-4; D not certain. V lost 2 bases and J 0 bases, leaving 16 bases between the germline ends. Germline CDR1 reads SNHLY; CDR2 reads FYNNEI. There are 18 residues in the CDR3. The full variable domain, in which reference TRBV2 and TRBJ1-4 provide the parts outside the CDR3, is EPEVTQTPSHQVTQMGQEVILRCVPISNHLYFYWYRQILGQKVEFLVSFYNNEISEKSEIFDDQFSVERPDGSNFTLKIRSTKLEDSAMYFCASSELEGPGATNEKLFFGSGTQLSVL.

The genes are TRBV2 and TRBJ2-2, with TRBD2 as a possible D gene (6 bases). This CDR3 region has 16 residues. The germline V and J ends were trimmed by 3 bases and 2 bases, with 13 bases remaining between them. CDR1 SNHLY and CDR2 FYNNEI come from the germline V gene. The CDR3 protein is CASSDRRRGNTGELFF. The CDR3 bases are TGTGCCAGCAGTGATAGGCGGCGGGGCAACACCGGGGAGCTGTTTTTT.

The chain combines TRBV7-2 with TRBJ2-7; weak D call: TRBD1 (6 bases). The CDR3 is made up of 15 amino acids. Trimming left V 1 base short and J 7 bases short, with 17 bases between. In germline, CDR1 is SGHTA, CDR2 FQGNSA. Here the CDR3 DNA reads TGTGCCAGCAGCTTAGGCAGACCGGGAAGGGGGGAGCAGTACTTC. Translation gives CASSLGRPGRGEQYF.

The chain combines TRBV4-1 with TRBJ1-1, with D perhaps matching TRBD1 (5 bases). This CDR3 region has 15 residues. V lost 0 bases and J 2 bases, leaving 10 bases between the germline ends. Germline CDR1 reads MGHRA; CDR2 reads YSYEKL. The CDR3: CASSQDRGDNTEAFF. The CDR3 region has the DNA TGCGCCAGCAGCCAAGATAGGGGCGATAACACTGAAGCTTTCTTT.

Here the CDR3 DNA reads TGTGCCAGCAGTGATCGCCCTAGCGGGGGAATGTCGACCCAGTACTTC. It specifies CASSDRPSGGMSTQYF. The V call is TRBV2, the J call TRBJ2-5, with TRBD2 identical over 10 bases. The junction had 11 bases not matched to a gene; V was cut back by 3 bases and J by 7 bases. The germline V gene has CDR1 SNHLY and CDR2 FYNNEI. The CDR3 has 16 amino acids.

The rearrangement joins TRBV11-2 to TRBJ2-5; no firm D call. The J call is in doubt because the DNA end fits TRBJ2-7 better. The CDR3 is 11 residues long. From germline, CDR1 is SGHAT and CDR2 FQNNGV. In DNA, the CDR3 is TGTGCCAGCAGCTCCTACTACGAGCAGTACTTC. Translated, it gives CASSSYYEQYF.

V and J are TRBV19 and TRBJ2-7; 8 nucleotides agree with TRBD1. The V segment lost 6 bases and the J segment 6 bases; nucleotides outside the gene matches: 19. The CDR3 spans 17 residues. Germline-derived CDR1 and CDR2 are LNHDA and SQIVND (reference sequence). The CDR3, as DNA: TGTGCCAGTAGCCGACGGGTTCCGGGGACAGGTGCGTTCGAGCAGTACTTC. Translated: CASSRRVPGTGAFEQYF.

V usage is TRBV5-1 and J usage is TRBJ1-2; 7 bases are a match to TRBD1. The CDR3 loop spans 14 amino acids. V shed 3 bases and J 7 bases; nucleotides not matched to a gene: 9. Germline V gene sequence: CDR1 SGHRS, CDR2 YFSETQ. The CDR3 here is CASSYGQDFIGYTF. The CDR3 DNA follows: TGCGCCAGCAGCTACGGACAGGATTTCATTGGCTACACCTTC.

Comments on this clone: This same CDR3 is encoded by further DNA sequences in the sample. The rearrangement uses TRBV4-3 and TRBJ1-2; D call uncertain. V shed 3 bases and J shed 8 bases, with 10 bases lying between them. This CDR3 has 12 amino acids. Germline loops: CDR1 LGHNA, CDR2 YSLEER. CDR3 sequence: CASSQAQSGYTF. DNA of the CDR3: TGCGCCAGCAGCCAGGCACAGTCGGGCTACACCTTC.